Listed below are T cell receptor beta chains from one sample, sequenced in a study of shared clonotypes between healthy human individuals. This table comes from immunoSEQ multiplex PCR, and its TCRdb copy is limited to in-frame clones, with some not included. Of 2 million to 3 million clones in the sample, 90% to 95% were seen once. The sequencing sample was made of naive CD4+ T cells from PBMCs. Source of these receptors: a man aged 18-30 years in good health. Some clones in this sample may be carry-over from other donors' samples. CDR3s include the opening cysteine and the closing phenylalanine or tryptophan.

V	J	CDR3
TRBV2	TRBJ2-7	CASSPTGDRFGHEQYF
TRBV6-1	TRBJ1-3	CASGTGGAGNTIYF
TRBV7-9	TRBJ2-3	CASSSVRTDTQYF
TRBV6-1	TRBJ2-1	CASSLGRPFYNEQFF
TRBV2	TRBJ2-1	CASRAREGLTRGNEQFF
TRBV2	TRBJ2-1	CASIGRGYSYNEQFF
TRBV30	TRBJ2-5	CAWNAGLRETQYF
TRBV5-1	TRBJ2-7	CASSLDYRDRSYEQYF
TRBV4-3	TRBJ2-7	CASSLWVNSYEQYF
TRBV4-1	TRBJ2-1	CASSPNIRRPGSQFF
TRBV18	TRBJ2-1	CASSPRQGSYNEQFF
TRBV5-6	TRBJ1-2	CASSWGMRAYNYGYTF
TRBV9	TRBJ2-7	CASSVGTGAEQYF
TRBV9	TRBJ1-1	CASSARTRDTEAFF
TRBV5-1	TRBJ2-1	CASSVGLTSIEQFF
TRBV5-1	TRBJ2-2	CASSPSAGQAGTGELFF
TRBV18	TRBJ1-2	CASSPELNYGYTF
TRBV5-6	TRBJ2-7	CASSLTGQGDYEQYF
TRBV5-6	TRBJ2-7	CASSLRPGTGPPYEQYF
TRBV5-8	TRBJ1-1	CASSRGGVGMNTEAFF
TRBV28	TRBJ1-2	CASSFGGYGYTF
TRBV5-6	TRBJ2-1	CASSLVREQFF
TRBV19	TRBJ1-1	CASSTQGSEAFF
TRBV6-6	TRBJ2-7	CASSYSGGGLWEQYF
TRBV6-1	TRBJ1-4	CASRGQGRPNEKLFF
TRBV30	TRBJ1-6	CAWSYLRGSSYNSPLHF
TRBV5-1	TRBJ2-7	CASSLGGSSYEQYF
TRBV27	TRBJ1-5	CASSLGTGRSNQPQHF
TRBV6-1	TRBJ2-6	CAHRSGANVLTF
TRBV28	TRBJ2-5	CASSPHHREAETQYF
TRBV5-1	TRBJ2-4	CASSADGTGSDIQYF
TRBV28	TRBJ1-2	CASSSVYGYTF
TRBV6-1	TRBJ2-6	CASSDRTAFSSGANVLTF
TRBV28	TRBJ2-2	CASSLGGAGGQRTGELFF
TRBV18	TRBJ1-1	CASSPQGLNTEAFF
TRBV18	TRBJ2-1	CASSPRAYNEQFF
TRBV9	TRBJ1-1	CASSADGTVTEAFF
TRBV13	TRBJ2-7	CASSLVGTYEQYF
TRBV2	TRBJ1-1	CASRNEANTEAFF
TRBV28	TRBJ2-2	CASSRPRSGELFF
TRBV27	TRBJ2-2	CASSFSSRGSGNTGELFF
TRBV4-3	TRBJ1-1	CASSQGAGGTPFF
TRBV27	TRBJ2-7	CASRLGGGYSYEQYF
TRBV10-1	TRBJ2-2	CASSERLAGLTNTGELFF
TRBV28	TRBJ1-2	CASSPGTGIYGYTF
TRBV28	TRBJ2-2	CASRTQGGVTGELFF
TRBV11-2	TRBJ2-3	CASSLTQTDTQYF
TRBV5-6	TRBJ2-5	CASSLSAGVRETQYF